This TCR beta chain was observed in a study of blood T cell repertoires in COVID-19. On the study more broadly: Acute and convalescent COVID-19 samples came from the United States, Italy and Spain. Sample material is recorded as cDNA or gDNA derived from T cells, B-cell-depleted T cells, or PBMCs.

Study processing details: For nucleated cells, counts were estimated from reference gene primer amplification. This table comes from immunoSEQ multiplex PCR, and its TCRdb copy is limited to in-frame clones, with some not included. The V and J calls and clone size come from that table; D and trimming were worked out from the DNA. The repertoire holds 150,000 or so clones, with about 90% as singletons. The ends were cut back, 0 bases at V and 9 bases at J, with 13 bases in the middle. Germline V gene sequence: CDR1 SGDLS, CDR2 YYNGEE. This CDR3 contains 15 residues. This clonotype was obtained from a middle-aged man with acute or convalescent COVID-19. The chain recombines TRBV9 with TRBJ1-6; the D gene is possibly TRBD1 (5 bases). The sequenced sample consisted of peripheral blood. The CDR3 region is CASSVGTGTSSPLHF. The CDR3 DNA follows: TGTGCCAGCAGCGTAGGTACAGGAACAAGTTCACCCCTCCACTTT.